What follows are 26 T cell receptor beta chains derived from one specimen sequenced in a study of T cell changes during pregnancy in multiple sclerosis. Clones were sequenced by immunoSEQ multiplex PCR, and TCRdb holds only the in-frame ones, with some missing. The sample has tens of thousands of clones, approximately 86% seen once. The sample was CD4+ T cells from peripheral blood mononuclear cells, taken in the first trimester of pregnancy. These receptors came from a female donor in good health, enrolled as a control in a pregnancy study.

The V and J genes are TRBV18 and TRBJ1-1, with TRBD1 matching 8 bases. CDR1 is KGHSH and CDR2 is LQKENI in the germline V gene. V shed 1 base, J shed 8 bases, and the junction held 12 bases outside the gene matches. The CDR3 loop spans 16 amino acids. CDR3 sequence reads: CASSPQSGQEGEEAFF. CDR3 nucleotide sequence: TGTGCCAGCTCACCACAATCGGGACAGGAGGGTGAAGAAGCTTTCTTT.

This clone was seen a single time. The chain joins TRBV6-5 to TRBJ2-7; TRBD1 is a possible D gene (5 bases). The germline V gene encodes CDR1 MNHEY and CDR2 SVGAGI. The CDR3 is 14 amino acids. Trimming removed 6 bases from V and 5 bases from J, with 17 bases in between. This CDR3 is CASSRRTGYDEQYF. The CDR3 region has the DNA TGTGCCAGCAGCCGACGTACAGGTTACGACGAGCAGTACTTC.

J is TRBJ2-1 and V is TRBV11-2; TRBD1 might be the D (6 bases). The CDR3 has 16 amino acids. V was shortened by 4 bases and J by 9 bases, with 22 bases between the two germline ends. Per the germline V gene, CDR1 is SGHAT and CDR2 is FQNNGV. The CDR3: CASSSITVFRGSEQFF. The DNA for the CDR3 is TGTGCCAGCAGCTCAATAACAGTATTCAGGGGTAGTGAGCAGTTCTTC.

This clone was picked up a small number of times. The CDR3 nucleotides read TGTGCCTGGAGCTCCGGCGGGCAGTCCGATAATTCACCCCTCCACTTT. This translates into CAWSSGGQSDNSPLHF. The rearrangement joins TRBV30 to TRBJ1-6; D gene ambiguous. This CDR3 region has 16 residues. Trimming shortened V by 3 bases and J by 5 bases, and 17 bases separated the two germline ends. CDR1 and CDR2 from the germline V gene are GTSNPN and SVGIG (reference sequence).

This chain joins TRBV6-1 and TRBJ2-2, with D possibly TRBD1 on 6 matching bases. Germline assignment: CDR1 MNHNS and CDR2 SASEGT. V was shortened by 6 bases and J by 5 bases, with 13 bases between the two germline ends. CDR3 length equals 14 residues. The CDR3 sequence: CASSPLQGTGELFF. The DNA of the CDR3 is TGTGCCAGCAGCCCTTTACAGGGAACCGGGGAGCTGTTTTTT.

This chain connects TRBV27 to TRBJ2-6; TRBD1 is a possible D gene (5 bases). V lost 4 bases, J lost 2 bases, and 18 bases lay in between. This CDR3 has 18 residues. Germline CDR1 and CDR2: MNHEY and SMNVEV (reference sequence). CDR3 residues: CASSSLGVPGPGANVLTF. The CDR3 nucleotides read TGTGCCAGCAGTTCCCTAGGGGTCCCTGGCCCTGGGGCCAACGTCCTGACTTTC. The full variable domain, with the rest looked up from reference TRBV27 and TRBJ2-6, is EAQVTQNPRYLITVTGKKLTVTCSQNMNHEYMSWYRQDPGLGLRQIYYSMNVEVTDKGDVPEGYKVSRKEKRNFPLILESPSPNQTSLYFCASSSLGVPGPGANVLTFGAGSRLTVL.

CDR3 residues: CSGMEGGQGGEQYF. CDR3 nucleotide sequence: TGCAGCGGGATGGAGGGGGGGCAAGGTGGCGAGCAGTACTTC. The chain links TRBV29-1 to TRBJ2-7; D is possibly TRBD2 (7 bases). This CDR3 comprises 14 residues. Germline CDR1 reads SQVTM; CDR2 reads ANQGSEA. V dropped 7 bases and J dropped 6 bases, with 22 bases sitting between them.

The V call is TRBV29-1, the J call TRBJ1-3; D is perhaps TRBD1 (6 bases). CDR3 length equals 16 residues. Per germline, CDR1 SQVTM and CDR2 ANQGSEA. The V gene lost 4 bases and the J gene lost 0 bases, with 16 bases spanning the gap. This chain's CDR3 is CSVVQGTVHSGNTIYF. The CDR3 region has the DNA TGCAGCGTTGTCCAGGGGACGGTGCACTCTGGAAACACCATATATTTT.

The V gene is TRBV7-3, the J gene TRBJ2-3; TRBD2 is a possible D gene (5 bases). Trimming removed 5 bases from V and 3 bases from J, with 6 bases in between. The CDR3 consists of 12 residues. The germline V gene has CDR1 SGHTA and CDR2 FQGTGA. CDR3 amino acids: CASSPGTDTQYF. CDR3 DNA: TGTGCCAGCAGCCCGGGGACAGATACGCAGTATTTT.

The V and J genes are TRBV18 and TRBJ1-2, with 8 bases identical to TRBD1. The CDR3 length is 16 residues. CDR1 is KGHSH and CDR2 is LQKENI in the germline V gene. V shed 3 bases, J shed 4 bases, and the junction held 10 bases outside the gene matches. The CDR3: CASSPSQGARVYGYTF. The CDR3 bases are TGTGCCAGCTCACCGAGTCAGGGGGCGCGGGTCTATGGCTACACCTTC.

This clone came up once. The chain combines TRBV5-5 with TRBJ2-7, with TRBD1 matching over 8 bases. V was clipped by 3 bases and J by 6 bases; unmatched bases: 5. CDR1 and CDR2 (germline): SGHKS, YYEKEE (reference sequence). The CDR3 covers 13 residues. This CDR3 reads CASSSQGQVEQYF. The CDR3 coding sequence is TGTGCCAGCAGCTCTCAGGGACAGGTCGAGCAGTACTTC.

The chain couples TRBV9 to TRBJ1-1; D might be TRBD1 (6 bases). This CDR3 has 15 amino acids. Germline V lookup: CDR1 SGDLS, CDR2 YYNGEE. The V end was cut by 0 bases, the J end by 4 bases, with 13 bases between. In DNA form, the CDR3 reads TGTGCCAGCAGCGTAGACACAGGGCTCCTCACTGAAGCTTTCTTT. It translates to CASSVDTGLLTEAFF.

The sample holds a few counts of this clone. This CDR3 is CASSLGLATSSYEQYF. The CDR3 nucleotides read TGTGCCAGCAGTTTAGGGCTAGCTACCTCCTCCTACGAGCAGTACTTC. The V gene is TRBV27, the J gene TRBJ2-7; tentative D call: TRBD2 (5 bases). In germline, CDR1 is MNHEY, CDR2 SMNVEV (reference sequence). The CDR3 contains 16 residues. V lost 2 bases to trimming and J lost 0 bases, with 14 bases between them.

This chain joins TRBV9 and TRBJ2-1, with D maybe TRBD1 (5 bases). V was trimmed by 4 bases and J by 6 bases, leaving 11 bases between them. Per germline, CDR1 SGDLS and CDR2 YYNGEE. The CDR3 is made up of 13 amino acids. CDR3 sequence (DNA): TGTGCCAGCAGCAGTCAGGGTGCCAATGAGCAGTTCTTC. Translated, it gives CASSSQGANEQFF.

This clone was picked up one time. V usage is TRBV7-3 and J usage is TRBJ2-2; D might be TRBD1 (6 bases). From germline, CDR1 is SGHTA and CDR2 FQGTGA. This CDR3 is built from 16 residues. Trimming shortened V by 2 bases and J by 4 bases, and 14 bases separated the two germline ends. The CDR3 sequence is CASSLLAGQSTGELFF. For the CDR3, the DNA is TGTGCCAGCAGCTTATTGGCCGGACAGAGCACCGGGGAGCTGTTTTTT.

The genes are TRBV27 and TRBJ2-1, with 12 bases aligning to TRBD2. Germline-derived CDR1 and CDR2 are MNHEY and SMNVEV (reference sequence). V was clipped by 5 bases and J by 4 bases; unmatched bases: 6. The CDR3 sequence is 16 residues long. In nucleotides, the CDR3 is TGTGCCAGCAGTAGTACTAGCGGGAGGTCTTACAATGAGCAGTTCTTC. The encoded protein is CASSSTSGRSYNEQFF.

The chain links TRBV23-1 to TRBJ2-3; 9 bases line up with TRBD2. TRBV23-1 is marked as an open reading frame, function uncertain. The V segment lost 4 bases and the J segment 1 base; nucleotides outside the gene matches: 0. The CDR3 is 14 amino acids. As DNA, the CDR3 is TGCGCCAGCAGTCTAGCGGGAGGCACAGATACGCAGTATTTT. Amino acids: CASSLAGGTDTQYF.

The rearrangement uses TRBV28 and TRBJ1-2, with a possible D match to TRBD1 (6 bases). The germline CDR1 and CDR2 sequences are MDHEN and SYDVKM. V was clipped by 7 bases and J by 0 bases, with 15 bases between them. The length of the CDR3 is 15 residues. The CDR3 DNA is TGTGCCAGCATGGGGGGGGGCGCCCCTAACTATGGCTACACCTTC. Protein sequence: CASMGGGAPNYGYTF.

V gene TRBV4-2 combines with J gene TRBJ1-1; 12 nucleotides match TRBD1. The J segment lost 1 base and the V segment lost 0 bases, leaving 6 bases of the junction unmatched. Germline V gene data show CDR1 as LGHNA and CDR2 as YNFKEQ. This CDR3 has 18 residues. For the CDR3, the DNA is TGTGCCAGCAGCCAAGAAGGGACAGGGGGCTCGCGGAACACTGAAGCTTTCTTT. Translation: CASSQEGTGGSRNTEAFF.

The chain uses TRBV10-3 and TRBJ1-1, with D perhaps matching TRBD1 (6 bases). This CDR3 spans 15 amino acids. Trimming took 0 bases from V and 5 from J, leaving 13 bases between them. Germline V gene data show CDR1 as ENHRY and CDR2 as SYGVKD. CDR3 sequence: CAISESAGRGTEAFF. The CDR3 bases are TGTGCCATCAGTGAGTCAGCAGGGAGGGGGACTGAAGCTTTCTTT.

The genes are TRBV29-1 and TRBJ1-1, with a tentative D call TRBD1 (6 bases). Between the trimmed V and J ends, which lost 8 bases and 1 base, there was a span of 14 bases. The germline V gene encodes CDR1 SQVTM and CDR2 ANQGSEA. The CDR3 is 13 amino acids. CDR3 residues: CSMRGGRNTEAFF. The DNA of the CDR3 is TGCAGCATGCGGGGGGGCCGGAACACTGAAGCTTTCTTT.

The genes are TRBV11-2 and TRBJ2-7; 9 positions match TRBD1. The length of the CDR3 is 17 residues. Germline V gene sequence: CDR1 SGHAT, CDR2 FQNNGV. The J segment lost 4 bases and the V segment lost 4 bases, leaving 14 bases of the junction unmatched. The CDR3 DNA sequence: TGTGCCAGCAGCTCTACACCGGGACAGGGTGGGTTGTACGAGCAGTACTTC. This translates into CASSSTPGQGGLYEQYF.

V is TRBV6-1 and J is TRBJ1-2; D uncertain. Germline CDR1 MNHNS, CDR2 SASEGT. The CDR3 covers 14 residues. Trimming pared 5 bases from V and 6 bases from J, leaving 16 bases between. CDR3 region: CASSTIREKDGYTF. The CDR3 DNA sequence: TGTGCCAGCAGTACGATAAGGGAGAAGGATGGCTACACCTTC.

This chain uses TRBV29-1 with TRBJ2-1, with 13 bases aligning to TRBD2. CDR3 length: 12 amino acids. Trimming at V came to 6 bases and at J to 8 bases, leaving 1 base not matched to a gene. The germline V gene encodes CDR1 SQVTM and CDR2 ANQGSEA. CDR3 sequence reads: CSVGLAGDEQFF. In nucleotides, the CDR3 is TGCAGCGTAGGACTAGCGGGAGATGAGCAGTTCTTC.

The chain joins TRBV5-1 to TRBJ2-3; 8 bases map to TRBD1. The CDR3 totals 15 residues. Germline CDR1 reads SGHRS; CDR2 reads YFSETQ. Trimming removed 0 bases from V and 3 bases from J; junction bases left unmatched: 3. CDR3 bases: TGCGCCAGCAGCTTGGGGGACAGGTTTACAGATACGCAGTATTTT. It is translated as CASSLGDRFTDTQYF.

Points on this clone: Other nucleotide sequences from this sample produce the same CDR3. This chain connects TRBV7-2 to TRBJ2-7; TRBD1 might be the D (5 bases). Germline V gene sequence: CDR1 SGHTA, CDR2 FQGNSA. The CDR3 length is 13 residues. Trimming cost V 0 bases and J 5 bases, with 8 bases left between them. For the CDR3, the DNA is TGTGCCAGCAGCTTAGCCAGGGTCCACGAGCAGTACTTC. Protein: CASSLARVHEQYF.